The 30 T cell receptor beta chains given below trace back to one sample, sequenced in a study of shared clonotypes between healthy human individuals. Sequenced by immunoSEQ multiplex PCR; TCRdb stores in-frame clones only, minus some. The sample lists 850,000 to 1,200,000 clones, about three quarters seen once, with 1.4% in the top ten. Sequencing input: memory CD4+ T cells sorted from blood. Sample subset: CD45RA-negative fraction. Receptors originate from a man between 18 and 35 years old in good health.

The V gene is TRBV6-1, the J gene TRBJ1-5; D is undetermined. This CDR3 has 15 residues. Trimming took off 6 bases at V and 0 bases at J, with 12 bases between the two ends. Looked up from germline, CDR1 is MNHNS and CDR2 is SASEGT. In nucleotides, the CDR3 is TGTGCCAGCAGCCAACAGACTGATAGCAATCAGCCCCAGCATTTT. Translating it yields CASSQQTDSNQPQHF.

V usage is TRBV30 and J usage is TRBJ1-3; 9 bases map to TRBD1. Trimming removed 5 bases from V and 1 base from J; junction bases left unmatched: 3. Germline CDR1 is GTSNPN and CDR2 is SVGIG (reference sequence). The CDR3 totals 14 residues. As DNA, the CDR3 is TGTGCCTGGGGACAGGGGTTATCTGGAAACACCATATATTTT. This gives the protein CAWGQGLSGNTIYF.

The rearrangement uses TRBV5-5 and TRBJ1-2; the D gene is possibly TRBD1 (5 bases). This CDR3 is 14 amino acids long. CDR1 is SGHKS and CDR2 is YYEKEE in the germline V gene (reference sequence). The V and J ends lost 0 bases and 10 bases respectively, with 16 bases between them. The CDR3 DNA sequence: TGTGCCAGCAGCTTGGACGGGCAGGGTTATTCCTACACCTTC. Translated, it gives CASSLDGQGYSYTF.

The genes are TRBV6-1 and TRBJ1-4, with a possible D match to TRBD1 (5 bases). The germline V gene encodes CDR1 MNHNS and CDR2 SASEGT. The length of the CDR3 is 14 residues. With 8 bases removed from V and 3 bases from J, the gap between germline ends came to 13 bases. CDR3 in amino acids: CASHPAGPNEKLFF. Here the CDR3 DNA reads TGTGCCAGCCATCCCGCGGGGCCTAATGAAAAACTGTTTTTT.

This clone showed up many times. The chain couples TRBV5-4 to TRBJ1-2; 9 nucleotides match TRBD1. V dropped 4 bases and J dropped 7; count of bases not matched to a gene: 5. CDR3 length equals 13 residues. The V gene's germline CDR1 is SGHNT and CDR2 YYREEE (reference sequence). This CDR3 reads CASSVTGGFGYTF. The CDR3 coding sequence is TGTGCCAGCAGCGTGACAGGGGGATTTGGCTACACCTTC.

This clone was found once. The V call is TRBV2, the J call TRBJ1-3; possibly TRBD1 for D (5 bases). Germline loops: CDR1 SNHLY, CDR2 FYNNEI. This CDR3 contains 15 residues. Trimming cost V 5 bases and J 2 bases, with 13 bases left between them. This chain's CDR3 is CASSPGRRTGNTIYF. CDR3 DNA: TGTGCCAGCAGTCCAGGGAGGAGAACTGGAAACACCATATATTTT.

The chain combines TRBV21-1 with TRBJ1-5. TRBV21-1 is described as a pseudogene. CDR3 length: 15 residues. CDR3 sequence reads: CASSQGPGGNQPQHF. The CDR3 nucleotides read TGTGCCAGCAGCCAGGGACCGGGAGGCAATCAGCCCCAGCATTTT.

This chain uses TRBV29-1 with TRBJ2-1; D perhaps matches TRBD2 (5 bases). The CDR3 is 13 amino acids. Germline CDR1 and CDR2: SQVTM and ANQGSEA. V was clipped by 6 bases and J by 8 bases, with 17 bases between them. Written as DNA, the CDR3 is TGCAGCGTCGCTGGGAGATTAGTGCATGAGCAGTTCTTC. Residues: CSVAGRLVHEQFF.

The J gene is TRBJ1-2, the V gene TRBV19; tentatively, D is TRBD1 (5 bases). CDR1 and CDR2 from the germline V gene are LNHDA and SQIVND (reference sequence). Trimming stripped 0 bases from V and 2 bases from J, with 10 bases between. This CDR3 region has 15 residues. The CDR3 DNA follows: TGTGCCAGTAGTATAGACCCCAGACAGAACTATGGCTACACCTTC. Protein: CASSIDPRQNYGYTF. Full variable domain (outside the CDR3, taken from reference TRBV19 and TRBJ1-2): DGGITQSPKYLFRKEGQNVTLSCEQNLNHDAMYWYRQDPGQGLRLIYYSQIVNDFQKGDIAEGYSVSREKKESFPLTVTSAQKNPTAFYLCASSIDPRQNYGYTFGSGTRLTVV.

The chain couples TRBV2 to TRBJ1-3; D gene ambiguous. Germline-derived CDR1 and CDR2 are SNHLY and FYNNEI. Trimming stripped 8 bases from V and 3 bases from J, with 11 bases between. The CDR3 extends over 13 amino acids. The CDR3 reads CASLQGYGNTIYF. DNA of the CDR3: TGTGCCAGCCTCCAAGGTTATGGAAACACCATATATTTT.

The V and J genes are TRBV10-1 and TRBJ1-1; unclear D gene. The CDR3 runs 15 residues. The V gene's germline CDR1 is WNHNN and CDR2 SYGVQD (reference sequence). V lost 0 bases and J 1 base, leaving 9 bases between the germline ends. DNA of the CDR3: TGCGCCAGCAGTGAGTCTAGAGGGAAGAACACTGAAGCTTTCTTT. Translating it yields CASSESRGKNTEAFF.

The rearrangement links TRBV6-1 to TRBJ1-5; TRBD1 matches at 9 bases. The germline V gene encodes CDR1 MNHNS and CDR2 SASEGT. V lost 6 bases, J lost 9 bases, and 9 bases stayed unmatched. The CDR3 consists of 14 residues. CDR3 DNA sequence: TGTGCCAGCAGCCCCGGGACAGGGCCCCGGCCCCAGCATTTT. Translated, it gives CASSPGTGPRPQHF.

Note on this clone: Other DNA sequences in this sample translate to the same CDR3. This chain connects TRBV5-1 to TRBJ2-1, with TRBD2 identical over 7 bases. The CDR3 runs to 16 residues. Germline V lookup: CDR1 SGHRS, CDR2 YFSETQ. Unmatched junction bases numbered 5, after V lost 0 bases and J lost 2 bases. CDR3 sequence reads: CASSLAPAGAYNEQFF. The CDR3 DNA reads TGCGCCAGCAGCTTGGCCCCCGCGGGAGCCTACAATGAGCAGTTCTTC.

This chain joins TRBV30 and TRBJ2-1, with TRBD2 matching 15 bases. With 5 bases clipped from V and 8 bases from J, the junction kept 13 bases outside the gene matches. The CDR3 is 17 residues long. Germline CDR1 and CDR2: GTSNPN and SVGIG (reference sequence). The CDR3 is CAWGNRRTSGRADEQFF. CDR3 DNA sequence: TGTGCCTGGGGTAATCGTCGGACTAGCGGGAGGGCCGATGAGCAGTTCTTC.

The chain joins TRBV11-2 to TRBJ2-7, with no clear D. V was cut by 0 bases and J by 0 bases, with 9 bases left in between. The germline V gene encodes CDR1 SGHAT and CDR2 FQNNGV. This CDR3 is built from 15 residues. As DNA, the CDR3 is TGTGCCAGCAGCTTAGACTGGGTTAGCTCCTACGAGCAGTACTTC. It yields the protein CASSLDWVSSYEQYF.

This chain connects TRBV28 to TRBJ2-7, with TRBD1 as a possible D gene (5 bases). The CDR3 has 13 amino acids. V was trimmed by 4 bases and J by 6 bases, leaving 13 bases between them. Germline CDR1 reads MDHEN; CDR2 reads SYDVKM. Here the CDR3 DNA reads TGTGCCAGCAGTTATTCAGGGAACGGCGAGCAGTACTTC. Its translation is CASSYSGNGEQYF.

V and J are TRBV2 and TRBJ2-7; 8 bases line up with TRBD2. CDR1 and CDR2 (germline): SNHLY, FYNNEI. This CDR3 comprises 14 residues. J lost 2 bases, V lost 7 bases, and 7 bases had no gene match. CDR3 bases: TGTGCCAGCACCGGGGGGGGGCCAGCCTACGAGCAGTACTTC. Translation: CASTGGGPAYEQYF.

This sequence joins TRBV5-5 and TRBJ2-3, with a weak D call TRBD2 (6 bases). CDR3 size: 15 residues. V lost 3 bases and J lost 0, with 11 bases in between. Germline CDR1 is SGHKS and CDR2 is YYEKEE (reference sequence). The CDR3 bases are TGTGCCAGCAGCTCCAGCGGGTTTAGCACAGATACGCAGTATTTT. Its protein product is CASSSSGFSTDTQYF. Using reference TRBV5-5 and TRBJ2-3 for the parts outside the CDR3, the full variable domain is DAGVTQSPTHLIKTRGQQVTLRCSPISGHKSVSWYQQVLGQGPQFIFQYYEKEERGRGNFPDRFSARQFPNYSSELNVNALLLGDSALYLCASSSSGFSTDTQYFGPGTRLTVL.

This chain joins TRBV6-5 and TRBJ1-1; a weak D match, TRBD1 (6 bases). Germline-derived CDR1 and CDR2 are MNHEY and SVGAGI. V gave up 3 bases and J gave up 6 bases, with 20 bases separating them. The CDR3 is 16 residues long. The CDR3 region is CASSYMRGGRRAEAFF. The CDR3 DNA reads as TGTGCCAGCAGTTATATGCGCGGGGGGCGGAGGGCTGAAGCTTTCTTT.

The rearrangement uses TRBV5-1 and TRBJ2-7; TRBD1 might be the D (5 bases). CDR3 length: 15 amino acids. V shed 5 bases and J shed 2 bases, with 17 bases lying between them. The germline V gene encodes CDR1 SGHRS and CDR2 YFSETQ. The CDR3 coding sequence is TGCGCCAGCAGGCCCCAACAGGCGCTTGCCTACGAGCAGTACTTC. Its translation is CASRPQQALAYEQYF.

This rearrangement joins TRBV5-5 to TRBJ2-5, with D possibly TRBD2 on 5 matching bases. The V end lost 1 base, the J end lost 3 bases, and 7 bases lay between the germline ends. The CDR3 contains 13 residues. The germline V gene has CDR1 SGHKS and CDR2 YYEKEE (reference sequence). CDR3 sequence (DNA): TGTGCCAGCAGCTTGTCCGGGGAAGAGACCCAGTACTTC. This encodes CASSLSGEETQYF.

The chain is built from TRBV5-1 and TRBJ2-1; 9 positions match TRBD2. The CDR3 has 15 amino acids. CDR1 is SGHRS and CDR2 is YFSETQ in the germline V gene. V dropped 3 bases and J dropped 6; count of bases not matched to a gene: 7. The CDR3 sequence: CASSSLAGIPNEQFF. CDR3 bases: TGCGCCAGCAGCTCCCTAGCGGGAATTCCCAATGAGCAGTTCTTC.

This chain connects TRBV7-2 to TRBJ2-3, with D uncertain. The V gene's germline CDR1 is SGHTA and CDR2 FQGNSA. V lost 1 base, J lost 1 base, and 3 bases lay in between. This CDR3 comprises 13 residues. The DNA for the CDR3 is TGTGCCAGCAGCTTAGATGGCACAGATACGCAGTATTTT. This gives the protein CASSLDGTDTQYF.

The chain couples TRBV5-1 to TRBJ2-7; possible D gene TRBD1, 6 bases. Trimming shortened V by 3 bases and J by 2 bases, and 18 bases separated the two germline ends. Germline CDR1 is SGHRS and CDR2 is YFSETQ. This CDR3 is 16 amino acids long. In DNA, the CDR3 is TGCGCCAGCAGCTCTGCCTCCGGGACACCTACCTACGAGCAGTACTTC. Its protein product is CASSSASGTPTYEQYF.

The chain is built from TRBV9 and TRBJ2-1; 8 bases are shared with TRBD2. The junction had 5 bases not matched to a gene; V was cut back by 0 bases and J by 12 bases. CDR1 SGDLS and CDR2 YYNGEE come from the germline V gene. This CDR3 is built from 13 residues. For the CDR3, the DNA is TGTGCCAGCAGCGTAGCGGGAGGGCCATGGCAGTTCTTC. It codes for CASSVAGGPWQFF.

CDR3 DNA sequence: TGTGCCAGCAGTGAAAAAAGGACTTCTGGAAACACCATATATTTT. The encoded protein is CASSEKRTSGNTIYF. The chain recombines TRBV2 with TRBJ1-3; D is ambiguous. The CDR3 consists of 15 residues. Germline assignment: CDR1 SNHLY and CDR2 FYNNEI. V was shortened by 2 bases and J by 1 base, with 9 bases between the two germline ends.

This chain uses TRBV20-1 with TRBJ2-5; no clear D gene. Trimming removed 4 bases from V and 4 bases from J, with 7 bases in between. Germline CDR1 DFQATT, CDR2 SNEGSKA (reference sequence). The CDR3 contains 11 residues. CDR3 loop: CSATLTETQYF. As DNA, the CDR3 is TGCAGTGCTACATTAACAGAGACCCAGTACTTC.

This clone was counted between two and nine times. The chain carries TRBV5-1 and TRBJ2-1, with 10 bases matching TRBD1. This CDR3 comprises 13 residues. V was pared by 4 bases and J by 8 bases, with 3 bases of the junction left unmatched. Germline assignment: CDR1 SGHRS and CDR2 YFSETQ. In DNA, the CDR3 is TGCGCCAGCAGCATGGGGACAGGGGATGAGCAGTTCTTC. Its translation: CASSMGTGDEQFF.

As regards this clone: In the same sample, other DNA sequences code for this CDR3. V is TRBV20-1 and J is TRBJ2-3; D gene uncertain. Trimming cost V 3 bases and J 4 bases, with 5 bases left between them. The germline CDR1 and CDR2 sequences are DFQATT and SNEGSKA (reference sequence). This CDR3 spans 11 amino acids. In DNA, the CDR3 is TGCAGTGCTAGTACATCAGATACGCAGTATTTT. This gives the protein CSASTSDTQYF.

The chain carries TRBV5-8 and TRBJ1-2; D gene unclear. CDR1 SGHTS and CDR2 YDEGEE come from the germline V gene. Trimming took off 4 bases at V and 4 bases at J, with 14 bases between the two ends. The CDR3 loop spans 14 amino acids. The CDR3 loop reads CASSKWTDRYGYTF. CDR3 bases: TGTGCCAGCAGCAAATGGACTGATCGCTATGGCTACACCTTC.